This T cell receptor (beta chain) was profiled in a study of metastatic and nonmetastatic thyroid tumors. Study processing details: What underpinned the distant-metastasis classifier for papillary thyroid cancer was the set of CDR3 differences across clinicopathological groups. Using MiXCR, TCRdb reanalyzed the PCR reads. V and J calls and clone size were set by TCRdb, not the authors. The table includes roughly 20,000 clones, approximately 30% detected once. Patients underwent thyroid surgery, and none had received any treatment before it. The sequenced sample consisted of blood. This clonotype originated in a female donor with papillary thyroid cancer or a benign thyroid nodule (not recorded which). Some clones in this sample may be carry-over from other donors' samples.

Here the CDR3 reads CASSVDGQGTYNEQFF. CDR3 coding DNA: TGTGCCAGCAGCGTAGACGGACAGGGTACCTACAATGAGCAGTTCTTC. J is TRBJ2-1 and V is TRBV9; 8 bases are shared with TRBD1. CDR1 is SGDLS and CDR2 is YYNGEE in the germline V gene. CDR3 length equals 16 residues. V lost 0 bases, J lost 2 bases, and 4 bases stayed unmatched.